The sample holds one count of the clone carrying this TCR beta chain. The antigen remains undetermined. This specimen belongs to a study of PD-1 blockade in classical Hodgkin lymphoma. Turning to the study itself: Patients were administered nivolumab (3 mg/kg intravenously) every 2 weeks. General study findings and limits: The authors have not defined what causes the repertoire differences, possibly disease activity or prior therapy. The CD4+ diversity rise by C4D1 was clearest in complete responders.

Assay: immunoSEQ multiplex PCR; the TCRdb copy retains only in-frame clones and omits some. The profile shows approximately 65,000 clones, 85% to 95% of them singletons. This sample's time point: cycle 4 day 1 (C4D1), after less than seven weeks of nivolumab. Relapses following autologous stem cell transplantation were seen in all patients, with brentuximab vedotin exposure varying. CDR3 length equals 13 residues. V was clipped by 0 bases and J by 4 bases, with 4 bases between them. Germline V CDR1 and CDR2: SGHKS, YYEKEE (reference sequence). This chain uses TRBV5-5 with TRBJ2-2; D not certain. The sample was peripheral blood mononuclear cells (PBMCs), taken before the fourth cycle of nivolumab. The TCR originated in a human donor with classical Hodgkin lymphoma. The CDR3 spells CASSLGGTGELFF. The DNA of the CDR3 is TGTGCCAGCAGCTTGGGAGGCACCGGGGAGCTGTTTTTT.